This T cell receptor beta chain stems from a study of vaccination effects on CD4 cells after COVID-19 (dated by TCRdb to 2022 to 2024). In terms of the full investigation: Post-vaccine samples across the study were collected a median of 72 days after the second dose, with a range of 14 to 241. The study compared SARS-CoV-2 spike-specific CD4+ TCR repertoires before and after mRNA vaccination in COVID-19 convalescent patients and infection-naive vaccine recipients. The full study included over 8 COVID-19 convalescent patients and several SARS-CoV-2-naive healthy vaccine recipients. Cultures from other donors in the study were sequenced using the Oncomine TCR Beta short-read assay on an Illumina iSeq 100.

To prepare the library, the immunoSEQ multiplex PCR assay was applied. DNA from the CD4+ T cells that had been cultured and isolated underwent TCR beta CDR3 sequencing. The study's own analysis went as follows. The analysis removed non-productive TCR sequences, trimmed reads to the CDR3 region, and retained only CDR3s that were 7 or more amino acids long. The MANAFEST web app was used to identify antigen-specific clonotypes by comparing expansion in peptide wells with expansion in reference cultures. Positive clones required FDR<0.05 expansion versus reference and all other wells, odds ratio above 5, and frequency above 0.1% in two replicate wells. Cross-reactive clonotypes were defined as significantly expanded in SARS-CoV-2 spike wells and in at least one common cold coronavirus spike condition. Using the stringdist R package, CDR3 similarity was measured by Levenshtein distance, and unrooted trees were constructed with ape in R 3.6.1. The source is immuneACCESS, and TCRdb retained only in-frame sequences with V and J called. Part of the clones is not carried over; for the studies checked, unresolved V genes explain less than half of this, and the remainder is unexplained. That table furnishes V, J and clone size, whereas the DNA furnished D and trimming. This sample lists some 61,000 clones; under 80% were detected once. The ten largest clones take up about 0.91% of the sample.

In the ViraFEST assay, PBMC were stimulated with viral peptide pools, and TCR sequencing was then used to find antigen-specific CD4+ T cell clonotypes based on their expansion. After around eleven days of culture, CD4+ T cells were isolated with the EasySep CD4+ T cell isolation kit. Each participant got two doses of an mRNA SARS-CoV-2 vaccine, either BNT162b2 or mRNA-1273. Healthy vaccine recipients had no prior SARS-CoV-2 infection, confirmed by negative nucleocapsid antibodies before and after vaccination. Roughly 2.1 million PBMC per well were cultured in IMDM with 5% human AB serum, 10 IU/ml IL-2 and gentamicin, plus 10 ug/ml peptides. On days 3 and 7, half of the culture medium was replaced with fresh IL-2-containing medium. Unless otherwise noted, each peptide stimulation condition was cultured in triplicate wells. Using Ficoll-Paque Plus gradient centrifugation, PBMC were separated from whole blood and then either used fresh or cryopreserved at -140C. The spike proteins of SARS-CoV-2 and of the common cold coronaviruses HCoV-NL63, HCoV-OC43 and HCoV-229E were spanned by overlapping peptide pools. The QIAamp micro DNA kit was used to extract genomic DNA from the cultured CD4+ T cells.

Here is what the overall study found, with its caveats: Both infection-induced and vaccine-induced clones contracted markedly at late post-vaccination timepoints, which is consistent with waning T cell responses. In healthy vaccine recipients, vaccine-induced clones were almost all SARS-CoV-2 mono-reactive, with only 1 of 255 being cross-reactive with common cold coronaviruses. Only a small number of convalescent patients were included, and no early post-infection timepoints were available, which limited the study.

On this clone: The clone's antigen remains unknown. No much larger clone exists at a distance of one base, and base qualities are not known.

From a lookup of the germline V gene (reference sequence), CDR1 and CDR2 are SEHNR and FQNEAQ. The CDR3 runs 15 amino acids, cysteine and phenylalanine included. The only DNA kept is the CDR3, 45 bases in frame from the first base. A distance of 15 bases separates the germline ends of V and J, which lose 3 bases and 5 bases respectively. This receptor was taken from a human donor who received a COVID-19 vaccine. Here the chain combines TRBV7-9 and TRBJ2-3, with the D gene uncertain. Sequenced material: CD4+ T cells from PBMCs cultured with HCoV-OC43 spike peptides, taken after COVID-19 vaccination. Taken with the paper, the label for cell subset or site translates to: HCoV-OC43 spike overlapping peptide pool stimulation. The sequenced DNA: TGTGCCAGCAGCTTGCAAGTAGCTAACGGAGATACGCAGTATTTT. Translated, this gives CASSLQVANGDTQYF. This CDR3, with the reference TRBV7-9 and TRBJ2-3 proteins standing in past its ends, gives the full variable domain DTGVSQNPRHKITKRGQNVTFRCDPISEHNRLYWYRQTLGQGPEFLTYFQNEAQLEKSRLLSDRFSAERPKGSFSTLEIQRTEQGDSAMYLCASSLQVANGDTQYFGPGTRLTVL.